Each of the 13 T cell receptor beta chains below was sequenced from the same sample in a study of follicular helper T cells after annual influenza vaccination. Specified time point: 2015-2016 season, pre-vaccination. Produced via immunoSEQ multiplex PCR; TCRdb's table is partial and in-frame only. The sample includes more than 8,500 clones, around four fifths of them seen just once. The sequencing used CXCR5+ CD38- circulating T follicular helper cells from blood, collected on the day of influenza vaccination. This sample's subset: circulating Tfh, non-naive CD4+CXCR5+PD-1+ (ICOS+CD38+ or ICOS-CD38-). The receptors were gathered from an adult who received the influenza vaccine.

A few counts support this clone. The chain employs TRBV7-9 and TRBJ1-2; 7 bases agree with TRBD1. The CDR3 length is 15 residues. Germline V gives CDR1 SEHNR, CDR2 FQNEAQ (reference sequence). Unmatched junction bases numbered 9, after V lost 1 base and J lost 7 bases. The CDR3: CASSLVGTGTVGYTF. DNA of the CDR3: TGTGCCAGCAGCTTAGTAGGGACCGGGACAGTTGGCTACACCTTC.

Here the CDR3 DNA reads TGTGCCAGCAGCCAGTTTTCCATAGGACAGGGGAATGAAAAACTGTTTTTT. Its translation is CASSQFSIGQGNEKLFF. The chain couples TRBV4-2 to TRBJ1-4; TRBD1 aligns across 9 bases. Germline CDR1 and CDR2: LGHNA and YNFKEQ. The CDR3 sequence is 17 residues long. V lost 3 bases and J lost 5; bases outside the gene matches: 10.

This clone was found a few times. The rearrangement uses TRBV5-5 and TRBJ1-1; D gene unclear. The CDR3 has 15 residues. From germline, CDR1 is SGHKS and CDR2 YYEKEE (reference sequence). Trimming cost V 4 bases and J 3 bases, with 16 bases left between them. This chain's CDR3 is CASSPRVDQDTEAFF. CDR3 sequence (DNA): TGTGCCAGCAGCCCTCGCGTGGACCAAGACACTGAAGCTTTCTTT.

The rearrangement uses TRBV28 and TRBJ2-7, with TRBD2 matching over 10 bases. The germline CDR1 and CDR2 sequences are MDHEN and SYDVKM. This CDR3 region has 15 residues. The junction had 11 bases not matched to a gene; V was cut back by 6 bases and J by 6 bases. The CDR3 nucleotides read TGTGCCAGCAGCGAGACTAGCGGGCGGGCGGTCGAGCAGTACTTC. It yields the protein CASSETSGRAVEQYF.

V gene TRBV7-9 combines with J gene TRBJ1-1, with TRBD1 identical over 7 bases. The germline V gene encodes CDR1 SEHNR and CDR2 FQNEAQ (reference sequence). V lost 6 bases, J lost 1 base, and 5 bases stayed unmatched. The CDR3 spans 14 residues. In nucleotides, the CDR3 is TGTGCCAGCAGTCAAAACAGGGGGAACACTGAAGCTTTCTTT. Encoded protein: CASSQNRGNTEAFF. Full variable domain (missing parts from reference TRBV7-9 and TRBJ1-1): DTGVSQNPRHKITKRGQNVTFRCDPISEHNRLYWYRQTLGQGPEFLTYFQNEAQLEKSRLLSDRFSAERPKGSFSTLEIQRTEQGDSAMYLCASSQNRGNTEAFFGQGTRLTVV.

CDR3 in amino acids: CASSVRQGLGTEAFF. CDR3 in DNA: TGTGCCAGCAGTGTCCGACAGGGGCTGGGCACTGAAGCTTTCTTT. The V call is TRBV6-1, the J call TRBJ1-1, with TRBD1 matching over 8 bases. The V gene end was trimmed by 4 bases and the J gene end by 4 bases; junction bases not matched to a gene: 8. The CDR3 is made up of 15 amino acids. Per germline, CDR1 MNHNS and CDR2 SASEGT.

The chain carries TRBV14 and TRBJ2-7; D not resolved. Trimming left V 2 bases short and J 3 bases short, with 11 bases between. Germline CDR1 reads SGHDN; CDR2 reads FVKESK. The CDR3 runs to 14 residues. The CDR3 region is CASSQIVGGYEQYF. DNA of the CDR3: TGTGCCAGCAGCCAAATTGTTGGCGGCTACGAGCAGTACTTC. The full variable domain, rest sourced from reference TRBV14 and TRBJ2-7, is EAGVTQFPSHSVIEKGQTVTLRCDPISGHDNLYWYRRVMGKEIKFLLHFVKESKQDESGMPNNRFLAERTGGTYSTLKVQPAELEDSGVYFCASSQIVGGYEQYFGPGTRLTVT.

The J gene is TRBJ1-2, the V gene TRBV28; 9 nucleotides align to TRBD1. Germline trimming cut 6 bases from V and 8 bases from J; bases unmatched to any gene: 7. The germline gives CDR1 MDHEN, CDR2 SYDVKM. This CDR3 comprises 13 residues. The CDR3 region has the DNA TGTGCCAGCAGCTTACAGGGGGCGAGGGGCTACACCTTC. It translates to CASSLQGARGYTF.

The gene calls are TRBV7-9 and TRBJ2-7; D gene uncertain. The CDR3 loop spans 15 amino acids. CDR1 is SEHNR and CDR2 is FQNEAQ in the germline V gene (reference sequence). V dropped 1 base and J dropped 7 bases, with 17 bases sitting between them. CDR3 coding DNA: TGTGCCAGCAGCTTAGGGGTCCAAAGGTCGGAAGAGCAGTACTTC. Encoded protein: CASSLGVQRSEEQYF.

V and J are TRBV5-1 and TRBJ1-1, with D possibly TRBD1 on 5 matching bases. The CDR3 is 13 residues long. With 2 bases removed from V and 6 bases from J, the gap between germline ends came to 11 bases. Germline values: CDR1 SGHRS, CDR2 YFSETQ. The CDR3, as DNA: TGCGCCAGCAGCTTATTCGGGGACGCTGAAGCTTTCTTT. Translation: CASSLFGDAEAFF.

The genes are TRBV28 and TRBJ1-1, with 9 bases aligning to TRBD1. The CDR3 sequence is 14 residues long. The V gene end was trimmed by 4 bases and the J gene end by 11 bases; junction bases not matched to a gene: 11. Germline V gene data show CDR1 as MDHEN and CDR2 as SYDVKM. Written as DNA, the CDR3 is TGTGCCAGCAGTTCGACCACCGGGACAGGGATGGCTTTCTTT. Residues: CASSSTTGTGMAFF. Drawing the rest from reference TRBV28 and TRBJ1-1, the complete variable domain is DVKVTQSSRYLVKRTGEKVFLECVQDMDHENMFWYRQDPGLGLRLIYFSYDVKMKEKGDIPEGYSVSREKKERFSLILESASTNQTSMYLCASSSTTGTGMAFFGQGTRLTVV.

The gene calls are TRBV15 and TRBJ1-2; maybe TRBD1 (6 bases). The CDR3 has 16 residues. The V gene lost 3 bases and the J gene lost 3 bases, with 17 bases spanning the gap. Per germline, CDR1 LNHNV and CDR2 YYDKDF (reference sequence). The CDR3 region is CATSRRLTSGDYGYTF. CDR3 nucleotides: TGTGCCACCAGCAGGAGGCTGACATCAGGGGACTATGGCTACACCTTC.

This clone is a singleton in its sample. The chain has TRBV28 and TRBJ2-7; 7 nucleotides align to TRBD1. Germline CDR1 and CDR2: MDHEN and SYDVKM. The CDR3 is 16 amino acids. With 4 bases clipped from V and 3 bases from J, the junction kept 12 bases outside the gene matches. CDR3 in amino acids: CASSSLRQGKLYEQYF. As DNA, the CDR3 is TGTGCCAGCAGTTCACTTAGACAGGGAAAACTCTACGAGCAGTACTTC.